The source of this TCR beta chain is a study of PD-1 blockade in classical Hodgkin lymphoma. The CDR3 extends over 11 amino acids. The germline V and J ends were trimmed by 1 base and 4 bases, with 2 bases remaining between them. Germline CDR1 reads LNHDA; CDR2 reads SQIVND (reference sequence). Whole-study findings and limits: Significantly greater TCR diversity emerged by C4D1 in CD4+ cells but not CD8+ cells.

Only in-frame clones appear in the TCRdb table, and some are missing; sequencing was by immunoSEQ multiplex PCR. The data hold approximately 26,000 clones, with around 81% observed a single time. Every patient relapsed after autologous stem cell transplantation, and brentuximab vedotin exposure varied. Note on this clone: What it binds is unknown.

The sample consisted of peripheral blood mononuclear cells (PBMCs), taken before the second cycle of nivolumab. V is TRBV19 and J is TRBJ2-7; no clear D. The TCR comes from a human donor with classical Hodgkin lymphoma. As DNA, the CDR3 is TGTGCCAGTAGTATAGGGTACGAGCAGTACTTC. This gives the protein CASSIGYEQYF.